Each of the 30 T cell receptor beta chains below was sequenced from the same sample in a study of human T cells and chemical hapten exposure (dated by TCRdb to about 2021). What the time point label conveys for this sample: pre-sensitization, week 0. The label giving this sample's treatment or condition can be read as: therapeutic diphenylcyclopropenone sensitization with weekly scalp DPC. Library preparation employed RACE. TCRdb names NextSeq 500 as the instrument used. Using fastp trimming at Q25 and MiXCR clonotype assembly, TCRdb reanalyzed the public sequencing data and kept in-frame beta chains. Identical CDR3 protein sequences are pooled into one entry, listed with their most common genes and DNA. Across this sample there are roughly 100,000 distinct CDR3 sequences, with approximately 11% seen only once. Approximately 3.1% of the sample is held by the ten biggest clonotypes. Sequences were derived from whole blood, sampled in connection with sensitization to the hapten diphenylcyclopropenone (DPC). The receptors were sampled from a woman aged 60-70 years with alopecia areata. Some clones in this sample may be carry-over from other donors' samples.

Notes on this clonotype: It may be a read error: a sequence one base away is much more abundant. The CDR3 DNA is TGTGCCAGCAGTCACTCGATAATGGCAGGCGGCAGGAATACGCAGTATTTT. This sequence encodes CASSHSIMAGGRNTQYF. This sequence joins TRBV6-5 and TRBJ2-3; no firm D call. Germline V CDR1 and CDR2: MNHEY, SVGAGI. CDR3 size: 17 residues.

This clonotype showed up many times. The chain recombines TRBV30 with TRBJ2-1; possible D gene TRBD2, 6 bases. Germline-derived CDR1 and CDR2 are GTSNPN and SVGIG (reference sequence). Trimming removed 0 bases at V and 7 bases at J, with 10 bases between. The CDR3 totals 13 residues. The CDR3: CAWSVRDWNEQFF. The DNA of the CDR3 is TGTGCCTGGAGTGTCCGGGACTGGAATGAGCAGTTCTTC.

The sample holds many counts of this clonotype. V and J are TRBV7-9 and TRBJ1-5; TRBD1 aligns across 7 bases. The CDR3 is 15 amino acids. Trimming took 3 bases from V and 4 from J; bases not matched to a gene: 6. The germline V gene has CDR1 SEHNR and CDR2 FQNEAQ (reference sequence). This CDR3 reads CASSFDREVNQPQHF. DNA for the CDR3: TGTGCCAGCAGCTTCGACAGGGAAGTTAATCAGCCCCAGCATTTT.

This CDR3 is CASSRTTGVYGYTF. The CDR3 DNA follows: TGTGCCAGTAGTAGAACGACAGGGGTCTATGGCTACACCTTC. The V gene is TRBV19, the J gene TRBJ1-2; 8 bases line up with TRBD1. This CDR3 is 14 amino acids long. V gave up 4 bases and J gave up 4 bases; unmatched junction bases: 5. Germline V gives CDR1 LNHDA, CDR2 SQIVND (reference sequence).

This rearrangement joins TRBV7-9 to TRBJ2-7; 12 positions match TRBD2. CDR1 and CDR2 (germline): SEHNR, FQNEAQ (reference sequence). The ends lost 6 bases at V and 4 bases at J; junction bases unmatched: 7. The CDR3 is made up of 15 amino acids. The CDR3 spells CASSSLAGGFYEQYF. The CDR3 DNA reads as TGTGCCAGCAGTTCACTAGCGGGGGGTTTTTACGAGCAGTACTTC.

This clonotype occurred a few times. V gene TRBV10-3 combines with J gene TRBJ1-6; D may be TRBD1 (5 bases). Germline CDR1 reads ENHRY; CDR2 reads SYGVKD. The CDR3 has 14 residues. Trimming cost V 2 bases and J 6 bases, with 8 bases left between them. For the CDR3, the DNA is TGTGCCATCAGTGAGGCAGGGAGTAATTCACCCCTCCACTTT. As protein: CAISEAGSNSPLHF.

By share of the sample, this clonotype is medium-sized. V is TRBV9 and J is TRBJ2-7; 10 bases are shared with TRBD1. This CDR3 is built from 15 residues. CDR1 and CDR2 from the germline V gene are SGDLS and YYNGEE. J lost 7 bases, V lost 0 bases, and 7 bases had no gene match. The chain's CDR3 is CASSVAGTGAGEQYF. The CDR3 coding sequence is TGTGCCAGCAGCGTAGCCGGGACAGGGGCGGGGGAGCAGTACTTC. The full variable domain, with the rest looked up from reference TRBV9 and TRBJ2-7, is DSGVTQTPKHLITATGQRVTLRCSPRSGDLSVYWYQQSLDQGLQFLIQYYNGEERAKGNILERFSAQQFPDLHSELNLSSLELGDSALYFCASSVAGTGAGEQYFGPGTRLTVT.

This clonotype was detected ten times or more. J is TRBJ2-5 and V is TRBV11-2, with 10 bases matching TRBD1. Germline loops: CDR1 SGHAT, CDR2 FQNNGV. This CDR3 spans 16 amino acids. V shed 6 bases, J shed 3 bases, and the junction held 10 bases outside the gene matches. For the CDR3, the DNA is TGTGCCAGCAGACAACGACAGGGGGCGCGGGAAGAGACCCAGTACTTC. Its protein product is CASRQRQGAREETQYF. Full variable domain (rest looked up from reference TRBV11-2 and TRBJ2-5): EAGVAQSPRYKIIEKRQSVAFWCNPISGHATLYWYQQILGQGPKLLIQFQNNGVVDDSQLPKDRFSAERLKGVDSTLKIQPAKLEDSAVYLCASRQRQGAREETQYFGPGTRLLVL.

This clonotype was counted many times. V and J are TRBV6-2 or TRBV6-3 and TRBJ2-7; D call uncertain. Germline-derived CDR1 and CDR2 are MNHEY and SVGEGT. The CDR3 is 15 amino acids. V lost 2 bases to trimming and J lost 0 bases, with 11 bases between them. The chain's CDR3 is CASSYELPTSYEQYF. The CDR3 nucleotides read TGTGCCAGCAGTTACGAGCTCCCTACCTCCTACGAGCAGTACTTC.

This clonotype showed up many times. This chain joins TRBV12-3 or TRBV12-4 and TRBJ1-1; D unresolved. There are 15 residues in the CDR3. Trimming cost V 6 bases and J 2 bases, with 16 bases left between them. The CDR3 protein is CASSPRPGSNTEAFF. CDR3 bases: TGTGCCAGCAGCCCACGACCGGGGAGCAACACTGAAGCTTTCTTT.

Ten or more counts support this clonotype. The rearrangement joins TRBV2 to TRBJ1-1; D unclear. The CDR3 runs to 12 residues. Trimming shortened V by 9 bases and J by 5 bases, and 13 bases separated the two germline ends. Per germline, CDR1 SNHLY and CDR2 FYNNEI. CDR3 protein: CASSPRGTEAFF. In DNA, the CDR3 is TGTGCCAGTAGCCCTCGGGGAACTGAAGCTTTCTTT.

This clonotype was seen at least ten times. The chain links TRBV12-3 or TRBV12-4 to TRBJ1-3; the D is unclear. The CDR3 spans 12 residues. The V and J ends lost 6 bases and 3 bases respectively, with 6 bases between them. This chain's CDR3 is CASSVGGNTIYF. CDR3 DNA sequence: TGTGCCAGCAGCGTCGGTGGAAACACCATATATTTT.

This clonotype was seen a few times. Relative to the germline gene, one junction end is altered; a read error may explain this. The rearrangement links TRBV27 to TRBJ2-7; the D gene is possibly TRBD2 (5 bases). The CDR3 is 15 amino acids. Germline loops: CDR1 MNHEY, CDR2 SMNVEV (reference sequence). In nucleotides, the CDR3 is TGTGCCAGCAGTGGGCGGGCGGTTCGTTCCTTCGAGCAGTACTTC. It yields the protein CASSGRAVRSFEQYF.

The CDR3 loop is CASSADSNEQFF. DNA of the CDR3: TGCGCCAGCAGTGCTGACAGCAATGAGCAGTTCTTC. The chain couples TRBV5-1 to TRBJ2-1; maybe TRBD1 (5 bases). The V gene's germline CDR1 is SGHRS and CDR2 YFSETQ. This CDR3 region has 12 residues. Deletions cut 5 bases from V and 6 bases from J, with 9 bases between.

DNA of the CDR3: TGCAGCGTGGTCGGGGCGTCTGGAAACACCATATATTTT. Its translation: CSVVGASGNTIYF. The rearrangement joins TRBV29-1 to TRBJ1-3; maybe TRBD1 (5 bases). Germline CDR1 reads SQVTM; CDR2 reads ANQGSEA. This CDR3 region has 13 residues. V dropped 6 bases and J dropped 1 base, with 10 bases sitting between them.

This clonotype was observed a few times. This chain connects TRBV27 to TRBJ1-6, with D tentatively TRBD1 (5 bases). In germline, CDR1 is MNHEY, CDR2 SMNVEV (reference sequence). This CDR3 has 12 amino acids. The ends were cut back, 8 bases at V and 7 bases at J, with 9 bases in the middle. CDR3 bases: TGTGCCAGCTCCCCAGGGAATTCACCCCTCCACTTT. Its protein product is CASSPGNSPLHF.

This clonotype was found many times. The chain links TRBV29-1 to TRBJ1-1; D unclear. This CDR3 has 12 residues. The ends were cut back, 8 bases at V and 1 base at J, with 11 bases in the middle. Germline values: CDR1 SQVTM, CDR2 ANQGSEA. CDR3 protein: CSRRTPNTEAFF. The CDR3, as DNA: TGCAGCCGCCGAACACCGAACACTGAAGCTTTCTTT.

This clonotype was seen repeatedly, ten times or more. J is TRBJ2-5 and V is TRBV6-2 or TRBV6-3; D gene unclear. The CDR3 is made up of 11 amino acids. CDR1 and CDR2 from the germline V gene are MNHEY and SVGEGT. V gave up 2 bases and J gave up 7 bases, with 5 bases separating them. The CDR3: CASSYVRTQYF. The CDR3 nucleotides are TGTGCCAGCAGTTACGTGCGGACCCAGTACTTC.

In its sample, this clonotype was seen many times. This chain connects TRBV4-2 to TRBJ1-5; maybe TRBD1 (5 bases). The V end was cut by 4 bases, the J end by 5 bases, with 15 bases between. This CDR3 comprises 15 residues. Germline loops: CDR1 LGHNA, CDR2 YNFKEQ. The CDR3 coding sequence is TGTGCCAGCAGCCTCACGAAAGGGGCCCATCAGCCCCAGCATTTT. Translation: CASSLTKGAHQPQHF.

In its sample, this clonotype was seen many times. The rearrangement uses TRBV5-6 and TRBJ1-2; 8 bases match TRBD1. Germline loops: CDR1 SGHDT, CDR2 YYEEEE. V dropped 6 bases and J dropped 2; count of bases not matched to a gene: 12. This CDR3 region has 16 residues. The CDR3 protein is CASTLSLRTGNYGYTF. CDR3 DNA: TGTGCCAGCACCCTAAGCCTCCGGACAGGGAACTATGGCTACACCTTC.

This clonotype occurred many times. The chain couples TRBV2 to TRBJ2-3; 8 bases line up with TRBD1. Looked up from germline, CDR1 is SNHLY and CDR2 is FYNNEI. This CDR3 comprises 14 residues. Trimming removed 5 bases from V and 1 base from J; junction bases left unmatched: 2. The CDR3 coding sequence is TGTGCCAGCAGTACAGGGGGAGGCACAGATACGCAGTATTTT. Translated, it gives CASSTGGGTDTQYF. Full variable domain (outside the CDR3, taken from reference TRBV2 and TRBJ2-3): EPEVTQTPSHQVTQMGQEVILRCVPISNHLYFYWYRQILGQKVEFLVSFYNNEISEKSEIFDDQFSVERPDGSNFTLKIRSTKLEDSAMYFCASSTGGGTDTQYFGPGTRLTVL.

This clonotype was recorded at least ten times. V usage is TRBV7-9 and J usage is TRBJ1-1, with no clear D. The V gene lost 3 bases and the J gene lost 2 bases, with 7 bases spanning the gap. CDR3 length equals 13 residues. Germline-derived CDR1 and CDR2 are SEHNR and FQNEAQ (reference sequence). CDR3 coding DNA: TGTGCCAGCAGCTTGACGGCTAACACTGAAGCTTTCTTT. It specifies CASSLTANTEAFF.

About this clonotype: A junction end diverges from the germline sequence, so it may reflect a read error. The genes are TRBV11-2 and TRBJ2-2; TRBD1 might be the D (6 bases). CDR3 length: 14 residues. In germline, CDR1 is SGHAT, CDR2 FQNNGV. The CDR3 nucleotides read TGTGCCAGCATCCTGAGGGGGAACGCCGGGGAGCTGTTTTTT. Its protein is CASILRGNAGELFF.

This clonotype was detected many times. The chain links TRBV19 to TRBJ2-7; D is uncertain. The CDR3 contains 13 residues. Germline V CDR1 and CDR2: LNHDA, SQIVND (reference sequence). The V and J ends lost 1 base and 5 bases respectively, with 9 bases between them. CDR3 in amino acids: CASSIGFKDEQYF. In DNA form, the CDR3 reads TGTGCCAGTAGTATAGGGTTTAAGGACGAGCAGTACTTC.

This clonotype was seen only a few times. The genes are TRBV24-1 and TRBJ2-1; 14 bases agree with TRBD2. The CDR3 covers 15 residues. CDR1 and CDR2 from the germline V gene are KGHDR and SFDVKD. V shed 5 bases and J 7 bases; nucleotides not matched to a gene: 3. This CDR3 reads CATSAGTSGRNEQFF. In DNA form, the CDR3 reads TGTGCCACCAGTGCCGGGACTAGCGGGAGAAATGAGCAGTTCTTC.

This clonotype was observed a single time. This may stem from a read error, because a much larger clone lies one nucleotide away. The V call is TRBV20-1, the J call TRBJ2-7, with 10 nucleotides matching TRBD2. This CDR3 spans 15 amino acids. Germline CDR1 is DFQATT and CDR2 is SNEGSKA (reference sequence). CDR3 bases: TGCAGAGCTAGGGCTTCTAGCGGGGGTGGTTACGAGCAGTACTTC. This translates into CRARASSGGGYEQYF.

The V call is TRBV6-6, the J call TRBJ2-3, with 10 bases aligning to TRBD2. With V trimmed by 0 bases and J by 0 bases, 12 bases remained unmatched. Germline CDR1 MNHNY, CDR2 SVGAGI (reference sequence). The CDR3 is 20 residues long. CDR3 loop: CASSYSSGGRLSISTDTQYF. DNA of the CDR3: TGTGCCAGCAGTTACTCTAGCGGGGGGCGACTCAGCATTAGCACAGATACGCAGTATTTT.

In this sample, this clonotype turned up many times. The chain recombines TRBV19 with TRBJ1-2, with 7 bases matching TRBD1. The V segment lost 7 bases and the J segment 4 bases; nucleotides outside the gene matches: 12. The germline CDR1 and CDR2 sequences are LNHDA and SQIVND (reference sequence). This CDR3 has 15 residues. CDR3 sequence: CASTTDNRGTYGYTF. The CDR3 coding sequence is TGTGCCAGTACCACAGACAACAGGGGTACCTATGGCTACACCTTC.

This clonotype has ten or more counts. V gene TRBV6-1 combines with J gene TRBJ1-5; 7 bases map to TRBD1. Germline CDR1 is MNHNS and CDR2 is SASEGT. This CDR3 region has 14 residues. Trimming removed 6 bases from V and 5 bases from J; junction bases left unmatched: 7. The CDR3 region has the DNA TGTGCCAGCAGCCGGGCAGGGGGGGATCAGCCCCAGCATTTT. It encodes CASSRAGGDQPQHF.

The CDR3 loop is CASSYGTVQETQYF. The CDR3 DNA reads TGTGCCAGCAGCTATGGGACAGTCCAAGAGACCCAGTACTTC. This chain links TRBV7-6 with TRBJ2-5, with 7 bases aligning to TRBD1. Trimming at V came to 4 bases and at J to 1 base, leaving 3 bases not matched to a gene. The CDR3 runs 14 residues. CDR1 and CDR2 from the germline V gene are SGHVS and FNYEAQ. Looking up the rest from reference TRBV7-6 and TRBJ2-5 gives the full variable domain: GAGVSQSPRYKVTKRGQDVALRCDPISGHVSLYWYRQALGQGPEFLTYFNYEAQQDKSGLPNDRFSAERPEGSISTLTIQRTEQRDSAMYRCASSYGTVQETQYFGPGTRLLVL.